This is a list of T cell receptor beta chains from one sample in a study of cytomegalovirus exposure and HLA in healthy donors. Data came from immunoSEQ multiplex PCR; TCRdb stores just in-frame clones and leaves some out. This repertoire includes approximately 70,000 clones. The sample was PBMCs. These TCRs come from a female donor in good health and CMV-seropositive. The CDR3 runs from the conserved cysteine through the conserved F or W. A D gene is named only where the DNA matches it firmly. Clone size is not always given. Where it is, it says once, few, many or a class for expanded clones.

J gene: TRBJ2-2
V gene: TRBV28
clone size: -
D gene: TRBD1
CDR3 DNA: TGTGCCAGCAGTTTAGCCAGGGGGCATATCACCGGGGAGCTGTTTTTT
CDR3 protein: CASSLARGHITGELFF

J gene: TRBJ2-5
V gene: TRBV10-3
clone size: -
D gene: -
CDR3 DNA: TGTGCCATCAGTGTTGAGGAGGGGGAGACCCAGTACTTC
CDR3 protein: CAISVEEGETQYF

J gene: TRBJ1-2
V gene: TRBV25-1
clone size: -
D gene: -
CDR3 DNA: TGTGCCAGCAGTGAATACAACGGGGAAGGGAATGGCTACACCTTC
CDR3 protein: CASSEYNGEGNGYTF

J gene: TRBJ1-1
V gene: TRBV5-4
clone size: -
D gene: -
CDR3 DNA: TGTGCCAGCAGCTTATCAGGGGTGGTAACTGAAGCTTTCTTT
CDR3 protein: CASSLSGVVTEAFF

J gene: TRBJ2-3
V gene: TRBV5-1
clone size: -
D gene: TRBD2
CDR3 DNA: TGCGCCAGCAGCTTGGATACTAGCGGGTTCACAGATACGCAGTATTTT
CDR3 protein: CASSLDTSGFTDTQYF

J gene: TRBJ2-7
V gene: TRBV6-5
clone size: -
D gene: TRBD1
CDR3 DNA: TGTGCCAGCAGAAGGGACAGCTACGAGCAGTACTTC
CDR3 protein: CASRRDSYEQYF

J gene: TRBJ2-7
V gene: TRBV6-5
clone size: -
D gene: -
CDR3 DNA: TGTGCCAGCAGTTACTCCGCAGTCCTCTACGAGCAGTACTTC
CDR3 protein: CASSYSAVLYEQYF

J gene: TRBJ2-7
V gene: TRBV11-3
clone size: -
D gene: -
CDR3 DNA: TGTGCCAGCAGCTTAGATCCTGGTGCAGGGCGGGAGCAGTACTTC
CDR3 protein: CASSLDPGAGREQYF

J gene: TRBJ2-7
V gene: TRBV2
clone size: -
D gene: -
CDR3 DNA: TGTGCCAGCATTCTAGGGGGGGCCTCCTACGAGCAGTACTTC
CDR3 protein: CASILGGASYEQYF

J gene: TRBJ2-1
V gene: TRBV28
clone size: -
D gene: -
CDR3 DNA: TGTGCCAGCAGTGAGGGGGACTACTACAATGAGCAGTTCTTC
CDR3 protein: CASSEGDYYNEQFF

J gene: TRBJ1-5
V gene: TRBV27
clone size: -
D gene: -
CDR3 DNA: TGTGCCAGCAGTTTCACAGGTGTTGGTCAGCCCCAGCATTTT
CDR3 protein: CASSFTGVGQPQHF

J gene: TRBJ2-3
V gene: TRBV4-3
clone size: -
D gene: TRBD2
CDR3 DNA: TGCGCCAGCAGCCAAGACGGAACTAGCGACACAGATACGCAGTATTTT
CDR3 protein: CASSQDGTSDTDTQYF

J gene: TRBJ1-2
V gene: TRBV10-3
clone size: -
D gene: TRBD1
CDR3 DNA: TGTGCCATCGGGGTGGGGACAGATAACTATGGCTACACCTTC
CDR3 protein: CAIGVGTDNYGYTF

J gene: TRBJ2-2
V gene: TRBV10-1
clone size: -
D gene: TRBD2
CDR3 DNA: TGCGCCAGCCGACTAGCGGGAGATTCCGGGGAGCTGTTTTTT
CDR3 protein: CASRLAGDSGELFF

J gene: TRBJ1-1
V gene: TRBV28
clone size: -
D gene: TRBD1
CDR3 DNA: TGTGCCAGCAGTCCCCCTCCCGGGACAGGGAACACTGAAGCTTTCTTT
CDR3 protein: CASSPPPGTGNTEAFF

J gene: TRBJ2-1
V gene: TRBV28
clone size: -
D gene: TRBD2
CDR3 DNA: TGTGCCAGCATAGCGGGAGGGCCCCCCCATGAGCAGTTCTTC
CDR3 protein: CASIAGGPPHEQFF

J gene: TRBJ2-7
V gene: TRBV5-6
clone size: -
D gene: -
CDR3 DNA: TGTGCCAGCAGCTATGGTCTCAGGGAGCAGTACTTC
CDR3 protein: CASSYGLREQYF

J gene: TRBJ2-3
V gene: TRBV13
clone size: -
D gene: -
CDR3 DNA: TGTGCCAGCAGCCGGGGTATCCCAGATACGCAGTATTTT
CDR3 protein: CASSRGIPDTQYF

J gene: TRBJ2-7
V gene: TRBV6-5
clone size: -
D gene: TRBD2
CDR3 DNA: TGTGCCAGCAGTCCGGCGGGGGGAGGTAGGTACGAGCAGTACTTC
CDR3 protein: CASSPAGGGRYEQYF

J gene: TRBJ2-2
V gene: TRBV11-3
clone size: -
D gene: TRBD1
CDR3 DNA: TGTGCCAGCAGCTTAGACCCCGGGACAGGGGATGCCGGGGAGCTGTTTTTT
CDR3 protein: CASSLDPGTGDAGELFF

J gene: TRBJ1-3
V gene: TRBV11-3
clone size: -
D gene: -
CDR3 DNA: TGTGCCAGCAGCCGACAGCCCGACACTGGAAACACCATATATTTT
CDR3 protein: CASSRQPDTGNTIYF

J gene: TRBJ2-2
V gene: TRBV6-4
clone size: -
D gene: TRBD2
CDR3 DNA: TGTGCCAGCAGCCCTCTAGCAGCGGGAGACACCGGGGAGCTGTTTTTT
CDR3 protein: CASSPLAAGDTGELFF

J gene: TRBJ1-4
V gene: TRBV5-1
clone size: -
D gene: -
CDR3 DNA: TGCGCCAGCAGCTTGGGGGGAGGGGAATACGAAAAACTGTTTTTT
CDR3 protein: CASSLGGGEYEKLFF

J gene: TRBJ2-5
V gene: TRBV7-7
clone size: -
D gene: -
CDR3 DNA: TGTGCTAGCAGCTTAATCGTTGGGCCCCAAGAGAACCAGTACTTC
CDR3 protein: CASSLIVGPQENQYF

J gene: TRBJ2-5
V gene: TRBV19
clone size: -
D gene: -
CDR3 DNA: TGTGCCAGTAGTACCCGGGGAGAGACCCAGTACTTC
CDR3 protein: CASSTRGETQYF

J gene: TRBJ1-1
V gene: TRBV19
clone size: -
D gene: TRBD1
CDR3 DNA: TGTGCCAGTAGCTACCGGGACAGGGTAAAGGCGACTGAAGCTTTCTTT
CDR3 protein: CASSYRDRVKATEAFF

J gene: TRBJ2-3
V gene: TRBV28
clone size: -
D gene: -
CDR3 DNA: TGTGCCAGCAGCCTAAGCGATACGCAGTATTTT
CDR3 protein: CASSLSDTQYF

J gene: TRBJ1-2
V gene: TRBV6-5
clone size: -
D gene: -
CDR3 DNA: TGTGCCAGCAGTTACGGGGAAGGGGGCTATGGCTACACCTTC
CDR3 protein: CASSYGEGGYGYTF

J gene: TRBJ2-2
V gene: TRBV7-9
clone size: -
D gene: TRBD1
CDR3 DNA: TGTGCCAGCAGCCAGCGACAGGGTGGGACCGGGGAGCTGTTTTTT
CDR3 protein: CASSQRQGGTGELFF

J gene: TRBJ1-1
V gene: TRBV7-2
clone size: medium-sized
D gene: -
CDR3 DNA: TGTGCCAGCAGCTTATACGGGGGGCGAGACACTGAAGCTTTCTTT
CDR3 protein: CASSLYGGRDTEAFF

J gene: TRBJ1-1
V gene: TRBV18
clone size: -
D gene: -
CDR3 DNA: TGTGCCAGCTCACCCCCCGGGGGGCACAGGAACACTGAAGCTTTCTTT
CDR3 protein: CASSPPGGHRNTEAFF

J gene: TRBJ2-7
V gene: TRBV5-1
clone size: -
D gene: -
CDR3 DNA: TGCGCCAGCAGCTCGCTACCCAATGACGAGCAGTACTTC
CDR3 protein: CASSSLPNDEQYF

J gene: TRBJ2-2
V gene: TRBV10-3
clone size: -
D gene: -
CDR3 DNA: TGTGCCATCAGAGACGGGAAAGTTGCCGGGGAGCTGTTTTTT
CDR3 protein: CAIRDGKVAGELFF

J gene: TRBJ2-5
V gene: TRBV18
clone size: -
D gene: TRBD2
CDR3 DNA: TGTGCCAGCTCACCCGCGGGGGGAGAGACCCAGTACTTC
CDR3 protein: CASSPAGGETQYF

J gene: TRBJ1-1
V gene: TRBV6-5
clone size: -
D gene: -
CDR3 DNA: TGTGCCAGCAGTTACGGCAGGTCCATGAACACTGAAGCTTTCTTT
CDR3 protein: CASSYGRSMNTEAFF

J gene: TRBJ2-7
V gene: TRBV6-5
clone size: -
D gene: -
CDR3 DNA: TGTGCCAGCAGGCAGGGAATGGAGCAGTACTTC
CDR3 protein: CASRQGMEQYF

J gene: TRBJ2-7
V gene: TRBV28
clone size: -
D gene: -
CDR3 DNA: TGTGCCAGCAGTTTAGCACTCGCCGAGCAGTACTTC
CDR3 protein: CASSLALAEQYF

J gene: TRBJ2-7
V gene: TRBV27
clone size: -
D gene: -
CDR3 DNA: TGTGCCAGCAGTGAGGCGGGCTACGAGCAGTACTTC
CDR3 protein: CASSEAGYEQYF

J gene: TRBJ2-2
V gene: TRBV4-1
clone size: -
D gene: -
CDR3 DNA: TGCGCCAGCAGCCAAGTATCAGGGTACACCGGGGAGCTGTTTTTT
CDR3 protein: CASSQVSGYTGELFF

J gene: TRBJ1-5
V gene: TRBV12-5
clone size: -
D gene: -
CDR3 DNA: TGTGCTAGTGGCCCAACGTCCCACACCGGGATAGTATGGCCCCAGCATTTT
CDR3 protein: CASGPTSHTGIVWPQHF

J gene: TRBJ2-3
V gene: TRBV18
clone size: -
D gene: TRBD1
CDR3 DNA: TGTGCCAGCTCACCACGCCCAGGGGGTCTGGGTTATACGCAGTATTTT
CDR3 protein: CASSPRPGGLGYTQYF

J gene: TRBJ2-7
V gene: TRBV19
clone size: -
D gene: -
CDR3 DNA: TGTGCCAGTAGCCTAACTGAGCAGTACTTC
CDR3 protein: CASSLTEQYF

J gene: TRBJ1-3
V gene: TRBV5-1
clone size: -
D gene: TRBD1
CDR3 DNA: TGCGCCAGCAGTTATTATGGAACAGGGGACGGAAACACCATATATTTT
CDR3 protein: CASSYYGTGDGNTIYF

J gene: TRBJ1-6
V gene: TRBV9
clone size: -
D gene: -
CDR3 DNA: TGTGCCAGCAGCGTAGTGTTGTCGGGTGGTTCACCCCTCCACTTT
CDR3 protein: CASSVVLSGGSPLHF

J gene: TRBJ2-4
V gene: TRBV19
clone size: -
D gene: TRBD2
CDR3 DNA: TGTGCCAGTAGAGGGGGACTAGCGGGACTAGCCAAAAACATTCAGTACTTC
CDR3 protein: CASRGGLAGLAKNIQYF

J gene: TRBJ2-1
V gene: TRBV5-1
clone size: -
D gene: -
CDR3 DNA: TGCGCCAGCAGCTTGGGACAACAGGTTAATGAGCAGTTCTTC
CDR3 protein: CASSLGQQVNEQFF

J gene: TRBJ1-1
V gene: TRBV28
clone size: -
D gene: -
CDR3 DNA: TGTGCCAGCAGTTTCCAGAACACTGAAGCTTTCTTT
CDR3 protein: CASSFQNTEAFF

J gene: TRBJ2-7
V gene: TRBV6-5
clone size: -
D gene: -
CDR3 DNA: TGTGCCAGCAGTTACTCTGACTACTCCTACGAGCAGTACTTC
CDR3 protein: CASSYSDYSYEQYF

J gene: TRBJ2-2
V gene: TRBV5-1
clone size: -
D gene: -
CDR3 DNA: TGCGCCAGCAGCCTTCTCCTTCCGGACATAGGCACCGGGGAGCTGTTTTTT
CDR3 protein: CASSLLLPDIGTGELFF

J gene: TRBJ1-1
V gene: TRBV18
clone size: -
D gene: TRBD1
CDR3 DNA: TGTGCCAGCTCACCAAATATACAGGGGATGAACACTGAAGCTTTCTTT
CDR3 protein: CASSPNIQGMNTEAFF

J gene: TRBJ2-2
V gene: TRBV9
clone size: -
D gene: TRBD1
CDR3 DNA: TGTGCCAGCAGTGTAGGACAGGGGGCATACACCGGGGAGCTGTTTTTT
CDR3 protein: CASSVGQGAYTGELFF

J gene: TRBJ2-5
V gene: TRBV7-9
clone size: -
D gene: TRBD1
CDR3 DNA: TGTGCCAGCAGGCCGGACAGGGGCCAAGAGACCCAGTACTTC
CDR3 protein: CASRPDRGQETQYF

J gene: TRBJ2-7
V gene: TRBV6-6
clone size: -
D gene: TRBD1
CDR3 DNA: TGTGCCAGCAGGCGACATCGGGACAGGGCCCACGAGCAGTACTTC
CDR3 protein: CASRRHRDRAHEQYF

J gene: TRBJ1-6
V gene: TRBV28
clone size: -
D gene: TRBD1
CDR3 DNA: TGTGCCAGCAGTCCCCGGGACAGGAGGGTTTCACCCCTCCACTTT
CDR3 protein: CASSPRDRRVSPLHF